This T cell receptor (beta chain) was documented in a study of blood T cell repertoires in COVID-19. About the research overall: PBMCs, B-cell-depleted T cells, or T cells were the source of the cDNA or gDNA that made up the material.

The CDR3 runs 13 residues. The V gene end was trimmed by 5 bases and the J gene end by 5 bases; junction bases not matched to a gene: 6. Germline V lookup: CDR1 SGHVS, CDR2 FNYEAQ. Authors' methods: Estimated nucleated cell counts came from reference gene primer amplification. TCRdb's table, derived via immunoSEQ multiplex PCR, lists solely in-frame clones and lacks some. V and J calls plus clone size are reproduced from that table; the DNA served to infer D and trimming. The data contain tens of thousands of clones, around 89% of them singletons. The receptor was derived from a woman at least 80 years old with active COVID-19. The material sequenced was peripheral blood. V gene TRBV7-6 combines with J gene TRBJ2-7, with TRBD1 matching 7 bases. CDR3 region: CASSADRSHEQYF. CDR3 DNA: TGTGCCAGCAGCGCGGACAGGTCTCACGAGCAGTACTTC.